Sequencing of this T cell receptor (beta chain) was carried out in a study of T cell responses to AZD1222 COVID-19 vaccine. Broader study findings: Spike-specific TCR breadth and depth both grew after two AZD1222 doses. Vaccine-related CD4 TCRs covered spike, predominating at 160-218 and 743-854.

Germline V gives CDR1 SGHNT, CDR2 YYREEE (reference sequence). The V and J ends lost 4 bases and 3 bases respectively, with 16 bases between them. CDR3 length: 15 amino acids. As regards this clone: Its antigen is unknown.

The table came from immunoSEQ multiplex PCR; TCRdb's copy has only in-frame clones and leaves some out. Of 120,000 to 150,000 clones listed, roughly 88% were seen once; the top ten hold about 3.7%. The sample was peripheral blood, taken on day 0 of MenACWY control vaccination. This clonotype was sampled from an adult in good health. The rearrangement links TRBV5-4 to TRBJ1-2, with D possibly matching TRBD1 (5 bases). The CDR3 sequence: CASSPAGGADYGYTF. In nucleotides, the CDR3 is TGTGCCAGCAGCCCGGCGGGCGGGGCGGACTATGGCTACACCTTC.